This is a list of T cell receptor beta chains from one sample in a study of T cells expressing NK-cell markers. Each CDR3 protein gets one entry in TCRdb, which reprocessed the 5' RACE reads and gives no DNA. The sample holds approximately 440,000 distinct CDR3 sequences. The sequenced sample was blood T cells: a sorted CD56 or NKG2C T cell subset, CD4+ or CD8+ T cells, or bulk PBMC T cells (not recorded which). The source is a woman between 45 and 60 years old in good health. Both conserved end residues are part of each CDR3.

J | V | CDR3
TRBJ2-3 | TRBV3-1 | CASSQVRAGGRTDTQYF
TRBJ2-7 | TRBV9 | CASSVGQTRDEQYF
TRBJ1-1 | TRBV12-5 | CASGNRVSEAFF
TRBJ2-7 | TRBV14 | CASSQYSGQYLSYEQYF
TRBJ2-2 | TRBV11-3 | CASSLGDTNTGELFF
TRBJ2-1 | TRBV6-2/TRBV6-3 | CASSYSLAGALVYEQFF
TRBJ2-7 | TRBV6-1 | CASQILAGGAYEQYF
TRBJ2-1 | TRBV12-3/TRBV12-4 | CAISILSGYNEQFF
TRBJ2-7 | TRBV30 | CACRGSGPYEQYF
TRBJ2-3 | TRBV10-3 | CAISESVGRGISDTQYF
TRBJ2-7 | TRBV12-3/TRBV12-4 | CASTSGVPGEQYF
TRBJ2-1 | TRBV25-1 | CASSPIPGAYNEQFF
TRBJ2-3 | TRBV24-1 | CATSETRGNPPDTQYF
TRBJ2-1 | TRBV12-5 | CASGLVLGRLDNEQFF
TRBJ2-2 | TRBV14 | CASSQTLTGELFF
TRBJ2-7 | TRBV7-7 | CASSLTDSSYEQYF
TRBJ2-7 | TRBV23-1 | CAHSRTDAYEQYF
TRBJ2-1 | TRBV27 | CASSDPGLLQDEQFF
TRBJ1-1 | TRBV9 | CASSLHPDRGSEAFF
TRBJ2-1 | TRBV28 | CASSLWVGSLSYNEQFF
TRBJ1-1 | TRBV30 | CAWSPSVDTEAFF
TRBJ2-3 | TRBV18 | CASSYTSTTDTQYF
TRBJ2-2 | TRBV28 | CATLRAPRGGELFF
TRBJ2-1 | TRBV13 | CASSLVPAGRIYNEQFF
TRBJ2-3 | TRBV24-1 | CATRPTGRTDTQYF
TRBJ2-1 | TRBV4-1 | CASSQAERTRNEQFF
TRBJ2-1 | TRBV12-3/TRBV12-4 | CASSPGGGRTYNEQFF
TRBJ1-3 | TRBV11-2 | CASRDSRRSGNTIYF
TRBJ2-5 | TRBV7-9 | CASRTGGETQYF
TRBJ2-3 | TRBV3-1 | CASSQGGRIADTQYF
TRBJ1-2 | TRBV5-1 | CASSLERTGDYGYTF
TRBJ2-7 | TRBV19 | CASSIRDRANYEQYF
TRBJ2-1 | TRBV6-5 | CASSPKGLAAIGGEQFF
TRBJ2-7 | TRBV20-1 | CSAEGGVEQYF
TRBJ1-2 | TRBV12-3/TRBV12-4 | CASSKDSPTYGYTF
TRBJ1-2 | TRBV5-1 | CASSLGGHGGGYTF
TRBJ2-3 | TRBV7-9 | CASSLLAGAGREATQYF
TRBJ2-3 | TRBV7-3 | CASSLPSGRVQYF
TRBJ2-1 | TRBV12-3/TRBV12-4 | CASSLRVAIPQNEQFF
TRBJ2-7 | TRBV12-3/TRBV12-4 | CASHGASSYEQYF
TRBJ2-1 | TRBV21-1 | CASSKVNLLAGGPHIEQFF
TRBJ2-1 | TRBV12-3/TRBV12-4 | CASSLVGQHEQFF
TRBJ2-1 | TRBV12-3/TRBV12-4 | CASSLAGGAFEQFF
TRBJ2-1 | TRBV10-3 | CAISLTGSRDNEQFF
TRBJ2-5 | TRBV5-1 | CASSLEVAGETQYF
TRBJ1-1 | TRBV20-1 | CSARMTGAGNTEAFF
TRBJ1-2 | TRBV6-5 | CASSRPGEANYGYTF
TRBJ2-1 | TRBV5-1 | CASSYLADPGNEQFF
TRBJ2-1 | TRBV12-3/TRBV12-4 | CASGPGLVLGNEQFF
TRBJ2-5 | TRBV2 | CASNLGTLEETQYF
TRBJ2-3 | TRBV5-4 | CASSSPGQEKYF
TRBJ1-4 | TRBV12-3/TRBV12-4 | CASSLSEKLFF
TRBJ2-5 | TRBV12-3/TRBV12-4 | CASSRGGGLQETQYF